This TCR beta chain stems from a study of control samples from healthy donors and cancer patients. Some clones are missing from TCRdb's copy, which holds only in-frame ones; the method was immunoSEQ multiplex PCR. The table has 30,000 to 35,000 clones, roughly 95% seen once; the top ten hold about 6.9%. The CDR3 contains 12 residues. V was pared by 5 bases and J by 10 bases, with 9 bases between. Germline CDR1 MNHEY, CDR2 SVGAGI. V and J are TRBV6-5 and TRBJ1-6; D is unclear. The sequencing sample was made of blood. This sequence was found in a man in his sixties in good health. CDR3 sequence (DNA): TGTGCCAGCAGTAGCTCTAACTCACCCCTCCACTTT. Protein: CASSSSNSPLHF.